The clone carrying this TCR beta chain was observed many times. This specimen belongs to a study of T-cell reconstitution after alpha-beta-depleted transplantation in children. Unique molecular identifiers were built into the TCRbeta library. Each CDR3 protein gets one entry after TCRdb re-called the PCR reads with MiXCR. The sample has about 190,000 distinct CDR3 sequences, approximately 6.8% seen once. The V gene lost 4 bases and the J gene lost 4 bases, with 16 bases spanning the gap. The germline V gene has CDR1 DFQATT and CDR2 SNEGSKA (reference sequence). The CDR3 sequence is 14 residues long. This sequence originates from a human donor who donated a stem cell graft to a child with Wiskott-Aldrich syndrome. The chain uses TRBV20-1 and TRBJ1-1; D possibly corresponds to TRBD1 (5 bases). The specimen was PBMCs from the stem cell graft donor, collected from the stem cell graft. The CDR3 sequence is CSATVGLGGTEAFF. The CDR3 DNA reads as TGCAGTGCTACCGTGGGACTCGGGGGCACTGAAGCTTTCTTT.